This TCR beta chain was profiled in a study of CD8+CD57+ T cells in acquired aplastic anemia. Study summary: Sorted CD4+ and CD8+ cells gave an average of roughly 3 ug of DNA. Read counts for CD4+ cells (from healthy donors) averaged approximately 11 million. Study conclusions and caveats: Patients and controls were found to share 25 to 30 CD8+ CDR3 sequences.

This clonotype was found once. The antigen remains unidentified. Germline assignment: CDR1 SGHVS and CDR2 FNYEAQ. CDR3 length: 13 amino acids. The junction had 3 bases not matched to a gene; V was cut back by 5 bases and J by 2 bases. TCR beta VDJ combinations and CDR3 sequences were profiled from genomic DNA. MiXCR, run by TCRdb on the reads, gives a single entry per CDR3 protein. The data contain about 170,000 distinct CDR3 sequences, 55% to 70% of them seen just once; the ten biggest clones take up roughly 44%. The source is a human donor in good health. Source material: sorted CD4+, CD8+, or CD8+CD57+ T cells (not recorded which) from PBMCs. The chain is built from TRBV7-6 and TRBJ2-7; TRBD2 matches at 7 bases. The CDR3 DNA is TGTGCCAGCAGCGAGGGGACTACCTACGAGCAGTACTTC. Protein: CASSEGTTYEQYF. Drawing the rest from reference TRBV7-6 and TRBJ2-7, the complete variable domain is GAGVSQSPRYKVTKRGQDVALRCDPISGHVSLYWYRQALGQGPEFLTYFNYEAQQDKSGLPNDRFSAERPEGSISTLTIQRTEQRDSAMYRCASSEGTTYEQYFGPGTRLTVT.